Below are 18 T cell receptor beta chains sequenced from a single sample in a study of cytotoxic CD8 clonotypes in ibrutinib-treated CLL. Profiled with immunoSEQ multiplex PCR; TCRdb holds only in-frame clones, not every one. The data contain roughly 53,000 clones, roughly 54% of them singletons. The sample consisted of PBMCs, taken at disease progression, from a patient treated with ibrutinib. These receptors came from a human donor with chronic lymphocytic leukemia.

This chain links TRBV4-1 with TRBJ2-2, with D unclear. Per germline, CDR1 MGHRA and CDR2 YSYEKL. The ends were cut back, 1 base at V and 8 bases at J, with 5 bases in the middle. The CDR3 loop spans 12 amino acids. In DNA, the CDR3 is TGCGCCAGCAGCCAAGGGGTAGGGGAGCTGTTTTTT. This gives the protein CASSQGVGELFF.

This clone was found a few times. V usage is TRBV27 and J usage is TRBJ2-1; the match to TRBD2 covers 9 bases. Germline V lookup: CDR1 MNHEY, CDR2 SMNVEV (reference sequence). V was clipped by 8 bases and J by 0 bases; unmatched bases: 2. The CDR3 length is 14 residues. The CDR3 here is CASVAGASYNEQFF. CDR3 sequence (DNA): TGTGCCAGCGTAGCGGGAGCCTCCTACAATGAGCAGTTCTTC.

For the CDR3, the DNA is TGCGCCAGCAGCCCCGGGACTAGCGGGGGCTCTTACAATGAGCAGTTCTTC. It yields the protein CASSPGTSGGSYNEQFF. The V call is TRBV5-1, the J call TRBJ2-1; 14 bases are a match to TRBD2. This CDR3 is 17 amino acids long. V shed 4 bases, J shed 4 bases, and the junction held 7 bases outside the gene matches. Germline-derived CDR1 and CDR2 are SGHRS and YFSETQ. The full variable domain, with the rest looked up from reference TRBV5-1 and TRBJ2-1, is KAGVTQTPRYLIKTRGQQVTLSCSPISGHRSVSWYQQTPGQGLQFLFEYFSETQRNKGNFPGRFSGRQFSNSRSEMNVSTLELGDSALYLCASSPGTSGGSYNEQFFGPGTRLTVL.

V usage is TRBV2 and J usage is TRBJ2-2, with 12 bases that match TRBD2. V gave up 10 bases and J gave up 4 bases; unmatched junction bases: 7. The length of the CDR3 is 15 residues. Germline CDR1 SNHLY, CDR2 FYNNEI. This chain's CDR3 is CATSTSGSSTGELFF. In nucleotides, the CDR3 is TGTGCCACATCGACTAGCGGGAGTTCCACCGGGGAGCTGTTTTTT.

The chain has TRBV25-1 and TRBJ2-7; no firm D call. This CDR3 contains 12 residues. Trimming shortened V by 2 bases and J by 3 bases, and 5 bases separated the two germline ends. The V gene's germline CDR1 is MGHDK and CDR2 SYGVNS. The DNA of the CDR3 is TGTGCCAGCAGTGAAAACAGCTACGAGCAGTACTTC. Protein sequence: CASSENSYEQYF.

Only a few counts were recorded for this clone. The chain is built from TRBV19 and TRBJ2-5; 11 bases map to TRBD2. Per the germline V gene, CDR1 is LNHDA and CDR2 is SQIVND (reference sequence). CDR3 size: 15 residues. Germline trimming cut 7 bases from V and 5 bases from J; bases unmatched to any gene: 9. The CDR3 nucleotides are TGTGCCAGTACACTTACTAGCGGGAGAACGGAGACCCAGTACTTC. Its translation: CASTLTSGRTETQYF.

CDR3: CASSSTNVGNTIYF. The DNA for the CDR3 is TGTGCCAGCAGTTCCACGAACGTAGGAAACACCATATATTTT. V usage is TRBV28 and J usage is TRBJ1-3, with D unclear. V was cut by 4 bases and J by 4 bases, with 11 bases left in between. CDR1 and CDR2 (germline): MDHEN, SYDVKM. The CDR3 consists of 14 residues.

The DNA for the CDR3 is TGTGCCAGCAGCCCCCTCCTGACGGGGGCGTACCAAGAGACCCAGTACTTC. This translates into CASSPLLTGAYQETQYF. The chain uses TRBV4-2 and TRBJ2-5; D assignment may be TRBD1 or TRBD2 (6 bases each). V was shortened by 4 bases and J by 0 bases, with 18 bases between the two germline ends. The germline V gene has CDR1 LGHNA and CDR2 YNFKEQ. The CDR3 extends over 17 amino acids.

This CDR3 reads CASSRTGPYEQYF. CDR3 in DNA: TGTGCCAGCTCCAGGACAGGGCCCTACGAGCAGTACTTC. J is TRBJ2-7 and V is TRBV28; 8 bases align to TRBD1. CDR1 is MDHEN, CDR2 SYDVKM, per germline. This CDR3 is built from 13 residues. J was trimmed by 2 bases and V by 8 bases; bases with no gene match: 5.

This chain uses TRBV28 with TRBJ1-6; no clear D gene. The CDR3 length is 14 residues. V lost 5 bases, J lost 7 bases, and 12 bases lay in between. Germline V gene lookup returns CDR1 MDHEN and CDR2 SYDVKM. CDR3 sequence (DNA): TGTGCCAGCAGTCCCCTGGGAGGGAATTCACCCCTCCACTTT. This gives the protein CASSPLGGNSPLHF.

This clone occurred a few times. The chain is built from TRBV30 and TRBJ1-6; D uncertain. The CDR3 length is 16 residues. The germline V gene encodes CDR1 GTSNPN and CDR2 SVGIG (reference sequence). Trimming left V 3 bases short and J 0 bases short, with 12 bases between. The CDR3: CAWRAGISSYNSPLHF. CDR3 in DNA: TGTGCCTGGAGAGCTGGCATTAGCTCCTATAATTCACCCCTCCACTTT.

V usage is TRBV5-1 and J usage is TRBJ1-2, with D hard to call. Between the trimmed V and J ends, which lost 2 bases and 4 bases, there was a span of 9 bases. This CDR3 spans 13 amino acids. From germline, CDR1 is SGHRS and CDR2 YFSETQ. This CDR3 reads CASSFTRSYGYTF. In DNA, the CDR3 is TGCGCCAGCAGCTTCACACGGAGCTATGGCTACACCTTC.

V and J are TRBV5-8 and TRBJ2-1; D uncertain. Germline V gene data show CDR1 as SGHTS and CDR2 as YDEGEE. V shed 4 bases and J shed 7 bases, with 15 bases lying between them. This CDR3 is 14 amino acids long. The CDR3 DNA sequence: TGTGCCAGCAGCCGAGGTGGGATCTATAATGAGCAGTTCTTC. This sequence encodes CASSRGGIYNEQFF.

The chain employs TRBV19 and TRBJ1-2; no definite D call. The CDR3 extends over 14 amino acids. V lost 0 bases and J lost 4, with 9 bases in between. Germline assignment: CDR1 LNHDA and CDR2 SQIVND (reference sequence). The CDR3 DNA reads as TGTGCCAGTAGTATAGAGAACGGACCCTATGGCTACACCTTC. Residues: CASSIENGPYGYTF.

This clone has only a few counts. The chain has TRBV6-4 and TRBJ2-3; TRBD2 matches 7 bases. Germline values: CDR1 MRHNA, CDR2 SNTAGT. V trimming: 3 bases; J trimming: 5 bases; junction bases outside the gene matches: 5. The CDR3 contains 14 residues. CDR3 bases: TGTGCCAGCAGTGATTCAGGGAGGGAAGATACGCAGTATTTT. It encodes CASSDSGREDTQYF.

This sequence joins TRBV27 and TRBJ2-7; 8 bases fit TRBD2. V trimming: 4 bases; J trimming: 7 bases; junction bases outside the gene matches: 9. The CDR3 runs 14 residues. The germline V gene encodes CDR1 MNHEY and CDR2 SMNVEV (reference sequence). The CDR3 DNA sequence: TGTGCCAGCAGTTCGAGTATGGGCGGGGGGGAGCAGTACTTC. Protein sequence: CASSSSMGGGEQYF.

The chain is built from TRBV28 and TRBJ2-3; 10 bases agree with TRBD2. CDR1 and CDR2 (germline): MDHEN, SYDVKM. The CDR3 length is 14 residues. The ends lost 8 bases at V and 1 base at J; junction bases unmatched: 3. CDR3 in amino acids: CASFLAGGTDTQYF. For the CDR3, the DNA is TGTGCCAGCTTTCTAGCGGGGGGCACAGATACGCAGTATTTT.

This chain links TRBV4-1 with TRBJ2-7; TRBD1 aligns across 9 bases. This CDR3 has 18 residues. Germline CDR1 reads MGHRA; CDR2 reads YSYEKL. Unmatched junction bases numbered 16, after V lost 3 bases and J lost 4 bases. CDR3 DNA: TGCGCCAGCAGCCACGCTATAACCACCGGGACAGGGTTTTACGAGCAGTACTTC. Protein product: CASSHAITTGTGFYEQYF.